The rows below give T cell receptor beta chains drawn from one sample of a study of cytomegalovirus exposure and HLA in healthy donors. The table came from immunoSEQ multiplex PCR; TCRdb's copy has only in-frame clones and leaves some out. The sample holds some 150,000 clones, approximately 82% seen once. Sequencing was performed on PBMCs. The receptors shown here come from a man younger than 35 in good health and CMV-seropositive. Both conserved end residues are part of each CDR3. A clone size is listed for some rows: how often the clone was seen (once, few, many), or a class if it is expanded.

V gene: TRBV5-1; J gene: TRBJ2-7; clone size: -; CDR3 protein: CASTDGTALYEQYF
V gene: TRBV6-1; J gene: TRBJ1-1; clone size: -; CDR3 protein: CASSAGTGYTEAFF
V gene: TRBV5-1; J gene: TRBJ2-3; clone size: -; CDR3 protein: CASSSRGDTQYF
V gene: TRBV5-1; J gene: TRBJ2-1; clone size: -; CDR3 protein: CASSYPGLAGANGGQFF
V gene: TRBV28; J gene: TRBJ2-3; clone size: -; CDR3 protein: CASSSQGGLAGALPADTQYF
V gene: TRBV6-1; J gene: TRBJ2-3; clone size: -; CDR3 protein: CASSAGTTTQYF
V gene: TRBV5-4; J gene: TRBJ2-1; clone size: -; CDR3 protein: CASSGGTSGIDEQFF
V gene: TRBV7-2; J gene: TRBJ2-1; clone size: -; CDR3 protein: CASSLPYGHNEQFF
V gene: TRBV5-1; J gene: TRBJ2-1; clone size: -; CDR3 protein: CASRFSAYNEQFF
V gene: TRBV2; J gene: TRBJ1-5; clone size: -; CDR3 protein: CASSGRGGAGNQPQHF
V gene: TRBV7-6; J gene: TRBJ1-5; clone size: -; CDR3 protein: CASSLVQGLVDQPQHF
V gene: TRBV6-5; J gene: TRBJ1-1; clone size: -; CDR3 protein: CASIHTGHTEAFF
V gene: TRBV5-1; J gene: TRBJ1-1; clone size: few; CDR3 protein: CASSITPNTEAFF
V gene: TRBV28; J gene: TRBJ1-2; clone size: few; CDR3 protein: CASNSDYGYTF
V gene: TRBV25-1; J gene: TRBJ2-3; clone size: once; CDR3 protein: CATRGQPTDTQYF
V gene: TRBV4-2; J gene: TRBJ2-7; clone size: once; CDR3 protein: CASSQDETIYEQYF
V gene: TRBV28; J gene: TRBJ2-6; clone size: few; CDR3 protein: CASSLRGSGANVLTF
V gene: TRBV29-1; J gene: TRBJ2-5; clone size: -; CDR3 protein: CSVPLERGRAGTQYF
V gene: TRBV5-4; J gene: TRBJ1-1; clone size: -; CDR3 protein: CASSLDRVLTEAFF
V gene: TRBV5-6; J gene: -; clone size: -; CDR3 protein: CASSGAGGDYEQYF
V gene: TRBV7-2; J gene: TRBJ1-2; clone size: -; CDR3 protein: CASSLGGRFSNYGYTF
V gene: TRBV19; J gene: TRBJ2-7; clone size: -; CDR3 protein: CASAGQGYEQYF
V gene: TRBV7-8; J gene: TRBJ1-5; clone size: -; CDR3 protein: CASSSTGFSSNQPQHF
V gene: TRBV6-5; J gene: TRBJ2-3; clone size: -; CDR3 protein: CASSYSRNPTDTQYF
V gene: TRBV5-1; J gene: TRBJ1-2; clone size: -; CDR3 protein: CASSSGQAKGYTF
V gene: TRBV7-9; J gene: TRBJ1-4; clone size: -; CDR3 protein: CASSPPAATNEKLFF
V gene: TRBV7-6; J gene: TRBJ2-5; clone size: few; CDR3 protein: CASSQRRDQETQYF
V gene: TRBV7-9; J gene: TRBJ1-1; clone size: once; CDR3 protein: CASSLGAPVEAFF
V gene: TRBV28; J gene: TRBJ2-7; clone size: -; CDR3 protein: CASSLIGQGSNWAYEQYF
V gene: TRBV28; J gene: TRBJ2-7; clone size: -; CDR3 protein: CASRQQGLSYEQYF
V gene: TRBV7-3; J gene: TRBJ2-5; clone size: -; CDR3 protein: CASSNFGETQYF
V gene: TRBV5-1; J gene: TRBJ2-1; clone size: -; CDR3 protein: CASSLGGYSGRAYNEQFF
V gene: TRBV7-8; J gene: TRBJ1-5; clone size: -; CDR3 protein: CASSLEAGAGNQPQHF
V gene: TRBV5-1; J gene: TRBJ2-2; clone size: once; CDR3 protein: CASSFPRQGRVTGELFF